This note documents a single TCR beta chain sequence. Antigen unknown. This specimen belongs to a study of shared clonotypes between healthy human individuals. Study summary: For every donor, three CD4 naive, three CD4 memory, two CD8 naive and one CD8 memory plates were used.

The germline gives CDR1 SGHTA, CDR2 FQGNSA. This CDR3 spans 12 amino acids. Trimming pared 2 bases from V and 6 bases from J, leaving 8 bases between. Here immunoSEQ multiplex PCR was the method, and the copy in TCRdb shows in-frame clones only, minus some. The repertoire holds approximately 2.5 million clones, with approximately 94% as singletons. Whole-study results and caveats: Sample collection involved blood only; tissue repertoires are likely different.

Every one of the donors was a Caucasian adult that lived in Nashville, Tennessee. CD4+ cell separation produced CD45RA+ naive and CD45RA-negative memory subsets. The rearrangement uses TRBV7-2 and TRBJ2-7; D not resolved. Sequenced material: naive CD4+ T cells sorted from blood. Subset denoted: CD45RA+ positively selected. This TCR derives from a man younger than 35 in good health. CDR3 sequence reads: CASSLSPAEQYF. For the CDR3, the DNA is TGTGCCAGCAGCTTATCCCCTGCCGAGCAGTACTTC.